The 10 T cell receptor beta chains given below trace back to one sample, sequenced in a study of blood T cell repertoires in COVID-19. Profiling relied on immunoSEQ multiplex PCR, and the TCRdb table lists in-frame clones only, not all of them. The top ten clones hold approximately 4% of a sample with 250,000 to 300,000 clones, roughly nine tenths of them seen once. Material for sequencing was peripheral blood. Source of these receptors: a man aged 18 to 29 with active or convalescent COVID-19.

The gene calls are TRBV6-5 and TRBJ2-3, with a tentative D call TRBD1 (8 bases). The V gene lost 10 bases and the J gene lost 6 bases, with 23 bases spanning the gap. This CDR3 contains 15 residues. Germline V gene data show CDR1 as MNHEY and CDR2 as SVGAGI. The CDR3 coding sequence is TGTGCCACCAGGTGGACCACAGGGGGAGGGGATACGCAGTATTTT. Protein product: CATRWTTGGGDTQYF.

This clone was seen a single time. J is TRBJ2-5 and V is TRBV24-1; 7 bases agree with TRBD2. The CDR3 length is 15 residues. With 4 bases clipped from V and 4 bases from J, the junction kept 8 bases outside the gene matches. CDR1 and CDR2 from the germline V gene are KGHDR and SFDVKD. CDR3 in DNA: TGTGCCACCAGTGACAGGACTGGGGGGGGAGAGACCCAGTACTTC. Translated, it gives CATSDRTGGGETQYF.

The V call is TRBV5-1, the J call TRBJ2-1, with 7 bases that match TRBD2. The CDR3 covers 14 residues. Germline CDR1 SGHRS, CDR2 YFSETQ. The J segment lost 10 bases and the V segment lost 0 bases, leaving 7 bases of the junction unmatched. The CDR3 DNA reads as TGCGCCAGCAGCTTGGGCGGGAGTTCATGGGAGCAGTTCTTC. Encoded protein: CASSLGGSSWEQFF.

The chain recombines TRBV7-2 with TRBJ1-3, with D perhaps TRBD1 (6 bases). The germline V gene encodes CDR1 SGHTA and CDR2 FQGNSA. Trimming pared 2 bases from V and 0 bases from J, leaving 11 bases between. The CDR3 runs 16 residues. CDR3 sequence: CASSLSGAHSGNTIYF. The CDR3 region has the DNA TGTGCCAGCAGCTTATCAGGGGCCCACTCTGGAAACACCATATATTTT.

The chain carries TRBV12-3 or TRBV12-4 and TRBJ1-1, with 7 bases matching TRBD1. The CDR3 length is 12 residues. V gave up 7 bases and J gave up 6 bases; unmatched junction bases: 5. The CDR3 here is CASKPGGPEAFF. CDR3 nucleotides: TGTGCCAGCAAACCAGGGGGGCCTGAAGCTTTCTTT.

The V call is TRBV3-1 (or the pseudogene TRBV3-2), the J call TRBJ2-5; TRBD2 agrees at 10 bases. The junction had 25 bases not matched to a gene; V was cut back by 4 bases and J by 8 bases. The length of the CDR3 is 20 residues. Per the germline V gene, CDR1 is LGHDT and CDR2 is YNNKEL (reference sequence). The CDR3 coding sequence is TGTGCCAGCAGCCTTTATTTAGATGTAGCGGGGGGCCGACCTTCCCGAACCCAGTACTTC. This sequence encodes CASSLYLDVAGGRPSRTQYF.

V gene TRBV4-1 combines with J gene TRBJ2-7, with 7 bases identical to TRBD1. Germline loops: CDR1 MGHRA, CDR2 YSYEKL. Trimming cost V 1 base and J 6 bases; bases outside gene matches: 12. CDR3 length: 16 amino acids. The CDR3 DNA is TGCGCCAGCAGCCAAGCGACCGGGACAGTCACCCGCGAGCAGTACTTC. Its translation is CASSQATGTVTREQYF.

The chain's CDR3 is CASSRDWETQYF. The CDR3 DNA reads TGTGCCAGCAGTAGAGATTGGGAGACCCAGTACTTC. V is TRBV6-5 and J is TRBJ2-5; D gene unclear. The CDR3 runs to 12 residues. The germline gives CDR1 MNHEY, CDR2 SVGAGI. Trimming left V 5 bases short and J 5 bases short, with 9 bases between.

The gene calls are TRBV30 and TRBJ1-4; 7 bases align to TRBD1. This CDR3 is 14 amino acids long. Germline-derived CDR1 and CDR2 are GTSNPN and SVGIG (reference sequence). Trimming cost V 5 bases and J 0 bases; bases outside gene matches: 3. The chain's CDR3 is CAWDRAATNEKLFF. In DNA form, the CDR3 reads TGTGCCTGGGACAGGGCAGCAACTAATGAAAAACTGTTTTTT.

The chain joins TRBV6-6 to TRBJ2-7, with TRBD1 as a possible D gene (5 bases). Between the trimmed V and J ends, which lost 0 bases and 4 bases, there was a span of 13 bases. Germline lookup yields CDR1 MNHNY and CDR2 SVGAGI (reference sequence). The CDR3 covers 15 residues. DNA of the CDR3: TGTGCCAGCAGTTACTCGGTAGCAGGGCCATACGAGCAGTACTTC. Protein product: CASSYSVAGPYEQYF.